The 18 T cell receptor beta chains below all came from one sample that was sequenced in a study of blood T cell repertoires in COVID-19. Some clones are missing from TCRdb's copy, which holds only in-frame ones; the method was immunoSEQ multiplex PCR. The data contain some 65,000 clones, over 75% of them singletons. Sequencing was carried out using peripheral blood. The receptors shown here come from a man older than 75 with acute or convalescent COVID-19.

In this sample, this clone turned up a few times. The sample holds other DNA sequences that translate to the same CDR3. CDR3 in DNA: TGTGCCAGCAGTTTAGGGCAGGGTAACTATGGCTACACCTTC. This sequence encodes CASSLGQGNYGYTF. The chain combines TRBV28 with TRBJ1-2, with a possible D match to TRBD1 (5 bases). Germline lookup yields CDR1 MDHEN and CDR2 SYDVKM. V lost 2 bases and J lost 1, with 8 bases in between. CDR3 length: 14 amino acids.

This clone occurred once. V and J are TRBV11-2 and TRBJ1-1, with a tentative D call TRBD1 (5 bases). Germline lookup yields CDR1 SGHAT and CDR2 FQNNGV. The ends were cut back, 6 bases at V and 10 bases at J, with 12 bases in the middle. The CDR3 extends over 11 amino acids. CDR3 nucleotide sequence: TGTGCCAGCAGGGAACGCGGGGGAGCTTTCTTT. It yields the protein CASRERGGAFF.

This clone is a singleton in its sample. The V and J genes are TRBV18 and TRBJ1-4; D might be TRBD1 (6 bases). V lost 5 bases and J 0 bases, leaving 13 bases between the germline ends. Germline CDR1 is KGHSH and CDR2 is LQKENI. The CDR3 runs 16 residues. The CDR3 reads CASSANRASTNEKLFF. CDR3 nucleotides: TGTGCCAGCTCAGCGAACAGGGCCTCAACTAATGAAAAACTGTTTTTT.

The chain combines TRBV29-1 with TRBJ2-7, with TRBD1 matching over 9 bases. V shed 4 bases, J shed 5 bases, and the junction held 12 bases outside the gene matches. The CDR3 has 15 amino acids. Germline V gives CDR1 SQVTM, CDR2 ANQGSEA. In nucleotides, the CDR3 is TGCAGCGTTGGCTCCATTGGGACAGGGATACACGAGCAGTACTTC. It is translated as CSVGSIGTGIHEQYF.

This rearrangement joins TRBV6-2 or TRBV6-3 to TRBJ1-1; tentative D call: TRBD1 (6 bases). The germline CDR1 and CDR2 sequences are MNHEY and SVGEGT. Trimming removed 1 base from V and 0 bases from J, with 12 bases in between. This CDR3 has 16 amino acids. The CDR3 loop reads CASSYFGGRMNTEAFF. The CDR3 coding sequence is TGTGCCAGCAGTTACTTCGGGGGGCGCATGAACACTGAAGCTTTCTTT.

This chain joins TRBV5-8 and TRBJ2-7; tentative D call: TRBD1 (5 bases). V lost 6 bases to trimming and J lost 0 bases, with 19 bases between them. This CDR3 is 16 amino acids long. Germline CDR1 reads SGHTS; CDR2 reads YDEGEE. This CDR3 is CASKGRVLLSSYEQYF. In DNA form, the CDR3 reads TGTGCCAGCAAGGGCAGGGTTTTACTAAGCTCCTACGAGCAGTACTTC.

This chain connects TRBV5-6 to TRBJ1-1; the D gene is possibly TRBD1 (5 bases). The CDR3 contains 15 residues. The germline V and J ends were trimmed by 9 bases and 3 bases, with 21 bases remaining between them. CDR1 and CDR2 from the germline V gene are SGHDT and YYEEEE. The chain's CDR3 is CAIARQGRPYTEAFF. The CDR3 nucleotides read TGTGCCATCGCCCGGCAGGGCCGGCCCTACACTGAAGCTTTCTTT.

CDR3 amino acids: CASSGGRLASGNTIYF. The CDR3 nucleotides are TGCGCCAGCAGTGGCGGCAGGCTAGCCTCTGGAAACACCATATATTTT. The V gene is TRBV4-1, the J gene TRBJ1-3; D call uncertain. This CDR3 contains 16 residues. The V gene's germline CDR1 is MGHRA and CDR2 YSYEKL. The germline V and J ends were trimmed by 6 bases and 0 bases, with 15 bases remaining between them.

The chain is built from TRBV3-1 (or the pseudogene TRBV3-2) and TRBJ2-3; 10 bases match TRBD2. V trimming: 5 bases; J trimming: 4 bases; junction bases outside the gene matches: 6. The CDR3 consists of 15 residues. Per germline, CDR1 LGHDT and CDR2 YNNKEL (reference sequence). The CDR3 protein is CASSGGLAAADTQYF. For the CDR3, the DNA is TGTGCCAGCAGCGGAGGACTAGCGGCGGCAGATACGCAGTATTTT.

V and J are TRBV29-1 and TRBJ2-7; maybe TRBD1 (6 bases). Looked up from germline, CDR1 is SQVTM and CDR2 is ANQGSEA. Trimming left V 2 bases short and J 6 bases short, with 14 bases between. The CDR3 length is 13 residues. The CDR3 is CSVESRDTLEQYF. The CDR3 DNA is TGCAGCGTTGAATCCCGGGACACCCTCGAGCAGTACTTC.

The chain links TRBV5-1 to TRBJ2-6; D ambiguous. V was shortened by 4 bases and J by 0 bases, with 8 bases between the two germline ends. The CDR3 has 15 residues. The germline gives CDR1 SGHRS, CDR2 YFSETQ. In nucleotides, the CDR3 is TGCGCCAGCAGCGATAGTAGCTCTGGGGCCAACGTCCTGACTTTC. Its translation: CASSDSSSGANVLTF.

In this sample, this clone turned up once. This chain links TRBV19 with TRBJ1-5, with TRBD1 matching 10 bases. In germline, CDR1 is LNHDA, CDR2 SQIVND (reference sequence). CDR3 size: 15 residues. With V trimmed by 4 bases and J by 6 bases, 6 bases remained unmatched. The CDR3 sequence is CASSRGQGSIQPQHF. DNA for the CDR3: TGTGCCAGTAGTAGGGGACAGGGGAGTATTCAGCCCCAGCATTTT.

The J gene is TRBJ1-5, the V gene TRBV15, with D uncertain. Looked up from germline, CDR1 is LNHNV and CDR2 is YYDKDF (reference sequence). V lost 0 bases and J lost 4, with 4 bases in between. The CDR3 has 13 residues. This chain's CDR3 is CATSRDPNQPQHF. CDR3 bases: TGTGCCACCAGCAGAGATCCGAATCAGCCCCAGCATTTT.

The chain recombines TRBV3-1 (or the pseudogene TRBV3-2) with TRBJ1-1, with TRBD1 identical over 8 bases. Trimming removed 0 bases from V and 4 bases from J; junction bases left unmatched: 10. This CDR3 region has 17 residues. Germline values: CDR1 LGHDT, CDR2 YNNKEL (reference sequence). CDR3 sequence (DNA): TGTGCCAGCAGCCAAGATGGTAGGACAGGGTTTTTCACTGAAGCTTTCTTT. Its protein product is CASSQDGRTGFFTEAFF.

The V and J genes are TRBV4-1 and TRBJ2-1; tentatively, D is TRBD1 (5 bases). CDR3 length: 12 amino acids. The germline CDR1 and CDR2 sequences are MGHRA and YSYEKL. The V gene lost 4 bases and the J gene lost 6 bases, with 7 bases spanning the gap. The CDR3 loop is CASSLQGNEQFF. CDR3 coding DNA: TGCGCCAGCAGCCTCCAGGGCAATGAGCAGTTCTTC.

The chain links TRBV7-2 to TRBJ2-5; a possible D gene is TRBD2 (6 bases). This CDR3 region has 14 residues. Trimming left V 6 bases short and J 5 bases short, with 16 bases between. The germline V gene has CDR1 SGHTA and CDR2 FQGNSA. The CDR3 nucleotides read TGTGCCAGCAGTCATCGGGAGCTCGGGGAGACCCAGTACTTC. Translating gives CASSHRELGETQYF.

The CDR3 reads CASRGQVYNEQFF. In DNA, the CDR3 is TGTGCCAGTAGGGGGCAGGTCTACAATGAGCAGTTCTTC. The chain has TRBV19 and TRBJ2-1, with a weak D call TRBD1 (5 bases). V gave up 6 bases and J gave up 3 bases, with 9 bases separating them. In germline, CDR1 is LNHDA, CDR2 SQIVND (reference sequence). CDR3 size: 13 residues.

The chain uses TRBV4-3 and TRBJ2-7; 12 positions match TRBD2. The CDR3 runs to 15 residues. The J segment lost 2 bases and the V segment lost 3 bases, leaving 2 bases of the junction unmatched. From germline, CDR1 is LGHNA and CDR2 YSLEER. The CDR3 region has the DNA TGCGCCAGCAGCCAGCTAGCGGGAGGGGCCTACGAGCAGTACTTC. Amino acids: CASSQLAGGAYEQYF.